This T cell receptor beta chain was found in a study of T cells after yellow fever vaccination. This clonotype was picked up a small number of times. Its target is unknown. Study outcomes and limitations: Few clonotypes appeared in both CD4 and CD8 compartments.

The ends lost 5 bases at V and 7 bases at J; junction bases unmatched: 5. The CDR3 is 15 amino acids. Germline V gene lookup returns CDR1 SSHAT and CDR2 FNYEAQ (reference sequence). 5'RACE template switching added a universal primer site and UMIs to TCR cDNA. In TCRdb, the 5' RACE reads were re-called with MiXCR into one record per CDR3 protein. The sample comprises around 250,000 distinct CDR3 sequences, 6.9% of which are singletons, and around 0.9% rests with the top ten. The source is a man aged 25-45 years who received the YFV17D yellow fever vaccine. The sample consisted of CD4+ T cells sorted from PBMCs, taken 15 days after the yellow fever booster vaccination. The chain carries TRBV7-7 and TRBJ2-1, with 13 positions matching TRBD2. CDR3 DNA sequence: TGTGCCAGCAGCAAAGGACTAGCGGGAGTTAATGAGCAGTTCTTC. Translation: CASSKGLAGVNEQFF.